This T cell receptor (beta chain) was captured by sequencing in a study of T cell responses to AZD1222 COVID-19 vaccine. Study in general: Samples with a second dose at about 4 or about 12 weeks were pooled together.

Measured with immunoSEQ multiplex PCR; TCRdb has only the in-frame clones, and not every one. In the table there are roughly 120,000 clones, 70% to 90% of which are singletons. The V gene's germline CDR1 is SNHLY and CDR2 FYNNEI. V dropped 7 bases and J dropped 0; count of bases not matched to a gene: 6. This CDR3 spans 16 amino acids. Remarks on this clone: Its antigen is unidentified.

Overall study findings and caveats: There were mostly white British donors and more females than males, and clonal diversity was possibly underestimated. Reports indicate that nearly half of spike-specific TCRs are directed at unmutated variant regions. Only after the peak T cell response were repertoires sampled.

The sequence was collected from an adult in good health. The sequenced sample was peripheral blood, obtained on day 0 of AZD1222 vaccination. The chain uses TRBV2 and TRBJ1-6; 7 bases fit TRBD1. The CDR3, as DNA: TGTGCCAGCACCCCACAGGGGAGCTCCTATAATTCACCCCTCCACTTT. Protein product: CASTPQGSSYNSPLHF.